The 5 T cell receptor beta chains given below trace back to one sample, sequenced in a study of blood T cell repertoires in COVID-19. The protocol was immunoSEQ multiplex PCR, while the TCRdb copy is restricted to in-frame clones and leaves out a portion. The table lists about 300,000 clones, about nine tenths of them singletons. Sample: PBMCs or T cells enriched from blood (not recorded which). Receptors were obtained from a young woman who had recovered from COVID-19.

The CDR3 nucleotides read TGTGCCAGCAGCTTAGATGCCACTAGCGGGGGGTACAATGAGCAGTTCTTC. It specifies CASSLDATSGGYNEQFF. V is TRBV5-4 and J is TRBJ2-1, with TRBD2 matching 12 bases. The CDR3 length is 17 residues. Germline trimming cut 2 bases from V and 4 bases from J; bases unmatched to any gene: 7. Germline CDR1 is SGHNT and CDR2 is YYREEE (reference sequence).

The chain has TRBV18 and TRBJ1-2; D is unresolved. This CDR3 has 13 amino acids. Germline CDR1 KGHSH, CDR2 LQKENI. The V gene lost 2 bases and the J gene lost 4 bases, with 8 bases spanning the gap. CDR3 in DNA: TGTGCCAGCTCACCAGGAGAGGGCTATGGCTACACCTTC. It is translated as CASSPGEGYGYTF.

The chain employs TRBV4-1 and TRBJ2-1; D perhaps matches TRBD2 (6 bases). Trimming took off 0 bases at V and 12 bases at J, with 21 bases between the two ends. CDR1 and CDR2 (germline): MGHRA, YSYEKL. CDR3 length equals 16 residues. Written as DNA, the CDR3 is TGCGCCAGCAGCCAAGATTTGGCACTAGCAAGACGAATGCAGTTCTTC. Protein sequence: CASSQDLALARRMQFF.

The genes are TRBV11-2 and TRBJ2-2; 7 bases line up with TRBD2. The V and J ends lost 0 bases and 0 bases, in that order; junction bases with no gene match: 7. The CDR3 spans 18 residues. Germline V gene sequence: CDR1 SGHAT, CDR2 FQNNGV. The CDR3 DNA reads TGTGCCAGCAGCTTAGATCGTCAGCGGGGAACGAACACCGGGGAGCTGTTTTTT. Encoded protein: CASSLDRQRGTNTGELFF.

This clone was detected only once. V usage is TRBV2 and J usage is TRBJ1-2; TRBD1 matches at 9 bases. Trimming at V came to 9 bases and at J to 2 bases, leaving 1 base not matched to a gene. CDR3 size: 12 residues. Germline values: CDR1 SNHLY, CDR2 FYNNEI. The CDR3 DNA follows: TGTGCCAGTGGGACAGGGAACTATGGCTACACCTTC. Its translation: CASGTGNYGYTF.